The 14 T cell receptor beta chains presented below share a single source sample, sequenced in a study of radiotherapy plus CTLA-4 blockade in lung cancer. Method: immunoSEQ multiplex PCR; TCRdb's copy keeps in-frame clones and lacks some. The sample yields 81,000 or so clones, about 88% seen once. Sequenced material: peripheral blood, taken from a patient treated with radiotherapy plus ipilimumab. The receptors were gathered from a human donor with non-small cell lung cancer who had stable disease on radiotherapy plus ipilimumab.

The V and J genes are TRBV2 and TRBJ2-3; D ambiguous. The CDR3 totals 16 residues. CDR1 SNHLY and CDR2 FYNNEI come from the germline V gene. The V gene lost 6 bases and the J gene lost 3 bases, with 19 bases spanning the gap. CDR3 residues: CASSRPGILLTDTQYF. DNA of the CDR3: TGTGCCAGCAGCCGGCCGGGTATTCTCTTGACAGATACGCAGTATTTT.

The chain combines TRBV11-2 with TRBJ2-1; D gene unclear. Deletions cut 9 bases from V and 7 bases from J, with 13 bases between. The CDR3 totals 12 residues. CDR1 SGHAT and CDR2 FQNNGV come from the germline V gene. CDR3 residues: CASGRGRNEQFF. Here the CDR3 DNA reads TGTGCCAGTGGCCGAGGTCGGAATGAGCAGTTCTTC. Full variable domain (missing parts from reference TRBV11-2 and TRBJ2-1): EAGVAQSPRYKIIEKRQSVAFWCNPISGHATLYWYQQILGQGPKLLIQFQNNGVVDDSQLPKDRFSAERLKGVDSTLKIQPAKLEDSAVYLCASGRGRNEQFFGPGTRLTVL.

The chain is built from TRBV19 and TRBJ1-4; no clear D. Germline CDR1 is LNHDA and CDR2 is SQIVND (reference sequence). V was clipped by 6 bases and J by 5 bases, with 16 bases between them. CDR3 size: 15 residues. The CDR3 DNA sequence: TGTGCCAGTAGATCACCGGGCCATATAAATGAAAAACTGTTTTTT. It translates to CASRSPGHINEKLFF.

The CDR3 bases are TGTGCCAGCAGCCGGGACAGGGGAAGCTCCTACAATGAGCAGTTCTTC. Its translation: CASSRDRGSSYNEQFF. The chain carries TRBV5-6 and TRBJ2-1; TRBD1 matches 10 bases. The V gene's germline CDR1 is SGHDT and CDR2 YYEEEE. CDR3 size: 16 residues. Germline trimming cut 4 bases from V and 0 bases from J; bases unmatched to any gene: 4.

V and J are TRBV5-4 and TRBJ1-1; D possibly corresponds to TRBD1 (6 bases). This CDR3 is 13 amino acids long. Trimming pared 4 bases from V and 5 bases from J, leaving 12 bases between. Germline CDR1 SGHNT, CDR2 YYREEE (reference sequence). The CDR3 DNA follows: TGTGCCAGCAGCCTACAGGGTGGGACTGAAGCTTTCTTT. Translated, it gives CASSLQGGTEAFF.

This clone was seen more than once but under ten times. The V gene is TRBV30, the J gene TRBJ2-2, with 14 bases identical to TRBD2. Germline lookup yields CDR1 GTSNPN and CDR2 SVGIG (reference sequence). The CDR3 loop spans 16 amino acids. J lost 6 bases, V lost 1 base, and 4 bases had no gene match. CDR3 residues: CAWSGGLAGVSGELFF. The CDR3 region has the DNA TGTGCCTGGAGTGGGGGACTAGCGGGAGTCTCCGGGGAGCTGTTTTTT.

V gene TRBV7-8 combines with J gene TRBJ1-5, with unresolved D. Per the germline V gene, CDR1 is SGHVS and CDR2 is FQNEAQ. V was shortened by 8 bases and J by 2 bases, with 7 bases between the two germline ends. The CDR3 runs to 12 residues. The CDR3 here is CASQVGNQPQHF. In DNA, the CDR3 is TGTGCCAGCCAGGTTGGCAATCAGCCCCAGCATTTT. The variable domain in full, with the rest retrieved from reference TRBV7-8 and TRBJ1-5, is GAGVSQSPRYKVAKRGQDVALRCDPISGHVSLFWYQQALGQGPEFLTYFQNEAQLDKSGLPSDRFFAERPEGSVSTLKIQRTQQEDSAVYLCASQVGNQPQHFGDGTRLSIL.

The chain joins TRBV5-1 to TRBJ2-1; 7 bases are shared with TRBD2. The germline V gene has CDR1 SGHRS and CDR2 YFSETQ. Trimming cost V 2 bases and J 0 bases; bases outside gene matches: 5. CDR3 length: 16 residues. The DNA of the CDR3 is TGCGCCAGCAGCTTAGAAGGGACTACCTCCTACAATGAGCAGTTCTTC. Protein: CASSLEGTTSYNEQFF.

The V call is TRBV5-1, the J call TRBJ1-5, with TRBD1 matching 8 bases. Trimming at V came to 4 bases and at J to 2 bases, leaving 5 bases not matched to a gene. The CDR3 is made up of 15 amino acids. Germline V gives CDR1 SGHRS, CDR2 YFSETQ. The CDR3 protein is CASSPSTGGNQPQHF. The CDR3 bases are TGCGCCAGCAGCCCCTCGACAGGGGGCAATCAGCCCCAGCATTTT.

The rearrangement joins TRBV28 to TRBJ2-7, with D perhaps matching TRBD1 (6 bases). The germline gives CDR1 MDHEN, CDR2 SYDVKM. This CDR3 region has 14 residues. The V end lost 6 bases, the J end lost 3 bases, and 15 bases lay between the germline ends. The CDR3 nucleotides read TGTGCCAGCAGGGAACGGGACAAAGGCTACGAGCAGTACTTC. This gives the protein CASRERDKGYEQYF.

This CDR3 is CASSRRSSGGGEAVTDTQYF. Written as DNA, the CDR3 is TGCGCCAGCAGCCGACGTAGTTCTGGCGGGGGCGAAGCAGTCACAGATACGCAGTATTTT. The chain uses TRBV5-1 and TRBJ2-3; possible D gene TRBD2, 7 bases. The length of the CDR3 is 20 residues. V lost 4 bases to trimming and J lost 2 bases, with 29 bases between them. Germline assignment: CDR1 SGHRS and CDR2 YFSETQ. Complete variable domain (other parts from reference TRBV5-1 and TRBJ2-3): KAGVTQTPRYLIKTRGQQVTLSCSPISGHRSVSWYQQTPGQGLQFLFEYFSETQRNKGNFPGRFSGRQFSNSRSEMNVSTLELGDSALYLCASSRRSSGGGEAVTDTQYFGPGTRLTVL.

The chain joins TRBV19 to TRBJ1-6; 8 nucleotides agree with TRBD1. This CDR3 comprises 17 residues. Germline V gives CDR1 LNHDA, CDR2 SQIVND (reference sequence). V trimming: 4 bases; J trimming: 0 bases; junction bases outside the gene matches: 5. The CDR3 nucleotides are TGTGCCAGTAGTACCGGACAGGGCTACTCCTATAATTCACCCCTCCACTTT. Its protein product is CASSTGQGYSYNSPLHF.

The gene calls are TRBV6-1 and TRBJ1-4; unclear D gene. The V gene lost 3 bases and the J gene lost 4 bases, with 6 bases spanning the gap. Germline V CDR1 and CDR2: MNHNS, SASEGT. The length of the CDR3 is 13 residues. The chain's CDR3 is CASSDRYNEKLFF. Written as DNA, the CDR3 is TGTGCCAGCAGTGACAGGTATAATGAAAAACTGTTTTTT.

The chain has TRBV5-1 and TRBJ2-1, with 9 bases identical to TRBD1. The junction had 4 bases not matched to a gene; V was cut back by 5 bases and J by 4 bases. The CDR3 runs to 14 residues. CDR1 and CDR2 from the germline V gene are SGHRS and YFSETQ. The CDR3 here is CASRPGTGYNEQFF. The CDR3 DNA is TGCGCCAGCAGGCCGGGGACAGGGTACAATGAGCAGTTCTTC.